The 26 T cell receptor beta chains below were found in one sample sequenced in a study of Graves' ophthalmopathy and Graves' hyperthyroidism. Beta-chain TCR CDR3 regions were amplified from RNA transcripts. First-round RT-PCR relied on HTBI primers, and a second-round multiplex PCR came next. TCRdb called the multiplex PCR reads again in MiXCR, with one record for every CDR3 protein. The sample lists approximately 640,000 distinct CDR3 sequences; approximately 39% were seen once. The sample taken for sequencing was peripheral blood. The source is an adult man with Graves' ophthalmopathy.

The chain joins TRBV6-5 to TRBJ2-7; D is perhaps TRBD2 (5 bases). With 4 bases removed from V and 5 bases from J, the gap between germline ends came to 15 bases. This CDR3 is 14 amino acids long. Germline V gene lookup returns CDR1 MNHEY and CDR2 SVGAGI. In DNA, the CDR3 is TGTGCCAGCAGTTCCCGGGCGGGTACCAACGAGCAGTACTTC. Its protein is CASSSRAGTNEQYF.

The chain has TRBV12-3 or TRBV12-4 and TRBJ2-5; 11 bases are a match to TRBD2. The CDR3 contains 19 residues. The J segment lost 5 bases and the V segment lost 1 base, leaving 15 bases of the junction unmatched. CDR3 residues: CASSLESLAGDGLRETQYF. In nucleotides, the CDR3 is TGTGCCAGCAGTTTAGAGTCACTAGCGGGAGACGGTTTACGGGAGACCCAGTACTTC.

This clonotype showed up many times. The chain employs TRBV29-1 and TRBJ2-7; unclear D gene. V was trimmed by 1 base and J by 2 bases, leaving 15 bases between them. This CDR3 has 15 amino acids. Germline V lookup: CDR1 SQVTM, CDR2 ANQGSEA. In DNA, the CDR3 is TGCAGCGTTGAAGTTTTATTTGGGCTAGCCTACGAGCAGTACTTC. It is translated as CSVEVLFGLAYEQYF.

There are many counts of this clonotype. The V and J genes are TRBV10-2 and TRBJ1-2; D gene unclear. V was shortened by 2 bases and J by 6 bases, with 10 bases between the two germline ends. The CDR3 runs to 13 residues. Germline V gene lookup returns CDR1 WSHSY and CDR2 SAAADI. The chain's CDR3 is CASSEGDVDGYTF. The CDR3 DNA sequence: TGCGCCAGCAGTGAGGGGGATGTCGATGGCTACACCTTC.

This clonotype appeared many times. The CDR3 DNA reads TGTGCCAGTAGTGGGAAGACTGCTGCAAAGGAGGGGACCCAGCATTTT. Amino acids: CASSGKTAAKEGTQHF. The chain uses TRBV19 and TRBJ1-5; perhaps TRBD1 as D (5 bases). The CDR3 spans 16 residues. Per germline, CDR1 LNHDA and CDR2 SQIVND (reference sequence). Trimming left V 5 bases short and J 11 bases short, with 25 bases between.

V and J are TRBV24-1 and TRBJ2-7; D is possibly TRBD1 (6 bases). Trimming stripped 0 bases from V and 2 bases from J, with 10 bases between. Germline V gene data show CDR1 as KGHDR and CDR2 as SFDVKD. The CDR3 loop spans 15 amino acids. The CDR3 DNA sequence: TGTGCCACCAGTGATTTGCAGGGGAGCCCCTACGAGCAGTACTTC. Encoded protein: CATSDLQGSPYEQYF.

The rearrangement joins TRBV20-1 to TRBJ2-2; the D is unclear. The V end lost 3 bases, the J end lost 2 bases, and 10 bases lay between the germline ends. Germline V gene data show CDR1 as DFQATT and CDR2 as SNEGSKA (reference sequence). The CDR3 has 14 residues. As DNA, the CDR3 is TGCAGTGCTAGGCCCCCATCTAACACCGGGGAGCTGTTTTTT. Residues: CSARPPSNTGELFF.

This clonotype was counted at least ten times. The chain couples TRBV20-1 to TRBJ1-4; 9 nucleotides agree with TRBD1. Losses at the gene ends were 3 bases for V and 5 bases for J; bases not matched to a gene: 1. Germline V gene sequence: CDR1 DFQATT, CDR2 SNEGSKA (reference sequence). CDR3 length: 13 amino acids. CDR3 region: CSARGTGNEKLFF. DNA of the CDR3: TGCAGTGCTAGGGGGACAGGGAATGAAAAACTGTTTTTT.

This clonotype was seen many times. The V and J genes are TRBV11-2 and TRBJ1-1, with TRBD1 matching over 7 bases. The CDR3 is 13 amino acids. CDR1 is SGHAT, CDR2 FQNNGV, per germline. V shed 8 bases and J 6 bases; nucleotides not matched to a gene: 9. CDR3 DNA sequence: TGTGCCAGCCGGAAACAGGGGCTTCCTGAAGCTTTCTTT. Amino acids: CASRKQGLPEAFF. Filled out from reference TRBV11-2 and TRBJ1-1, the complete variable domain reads EAGVAQSPRYKIIEKRQSVAFWCNPISGHATLYWYQQILGQGPKLLIQFQNNGVVDDSQLPKDRFSAERLKGVDSTLKIQPAKLEDSAVYLCASRKQGLPEAFFGQGTRLTVV.

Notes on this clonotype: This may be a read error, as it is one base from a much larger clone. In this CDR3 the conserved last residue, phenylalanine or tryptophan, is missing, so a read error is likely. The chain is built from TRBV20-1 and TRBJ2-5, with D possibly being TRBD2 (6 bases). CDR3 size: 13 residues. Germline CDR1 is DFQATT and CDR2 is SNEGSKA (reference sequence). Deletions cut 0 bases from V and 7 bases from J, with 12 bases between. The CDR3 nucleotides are TGCAGTGCTAGAGAGAGCGGGTGGGGGACCCAGTACCTC. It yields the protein CSARESGWGTQYL.

CDR3 DNA sequence: TGCGCCAGCAGCCAAGATGTGGGGGCAACTAATGAAAAACTGTTTTTT. It is translated as CASSQDVGATNEKLFF. The chain recombines TRBV4-1 with TRBJ1-4; D is possibly TRBD1 (5 bases). Between the trimmed V and J ends, which lost 0 bases and 0 bases, there was a span of 8 bases. Germline loops: CDR1 MGHRA, CDR2 YSYEKL. The CDR3 runs to 16 residues.

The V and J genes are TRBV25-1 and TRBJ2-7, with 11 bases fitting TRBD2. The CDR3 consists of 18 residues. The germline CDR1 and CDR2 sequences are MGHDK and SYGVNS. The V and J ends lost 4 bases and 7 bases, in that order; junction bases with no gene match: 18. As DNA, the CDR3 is TGTGCCAGCAGTGCTGGATCCGGGACTAGCGGTCGGGTAGGAGAGCAGTACTTC. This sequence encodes CASSAGSGTSGRVGEQYF.

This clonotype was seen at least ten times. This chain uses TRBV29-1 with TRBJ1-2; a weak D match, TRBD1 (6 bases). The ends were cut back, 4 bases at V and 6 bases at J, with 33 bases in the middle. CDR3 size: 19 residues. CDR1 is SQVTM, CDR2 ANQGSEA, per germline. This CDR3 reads CSVANAWTSSDSAGDGYTF. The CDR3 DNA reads TGCAGCGTTGCTAACGCGTGGACCAGCTCGGACAGCGCGGGGGATGGCTACACCTTC.

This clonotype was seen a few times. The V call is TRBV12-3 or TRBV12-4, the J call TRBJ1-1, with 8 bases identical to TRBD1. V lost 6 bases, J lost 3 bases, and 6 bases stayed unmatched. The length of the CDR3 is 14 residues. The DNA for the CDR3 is TGTGCCAGCAGCTACAGGGGGGGGGACACTGAAGCTTTCTTT. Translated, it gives CASSYRGGDTEAFF.

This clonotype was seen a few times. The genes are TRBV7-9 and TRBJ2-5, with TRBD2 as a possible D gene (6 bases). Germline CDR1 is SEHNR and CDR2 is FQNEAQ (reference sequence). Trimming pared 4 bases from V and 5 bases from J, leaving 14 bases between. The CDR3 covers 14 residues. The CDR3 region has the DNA TGTGCCAGCAGCTCTGACTTTGGGGGGGAGACCCAGTACTTC. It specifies CASSSDFGGETQYF.

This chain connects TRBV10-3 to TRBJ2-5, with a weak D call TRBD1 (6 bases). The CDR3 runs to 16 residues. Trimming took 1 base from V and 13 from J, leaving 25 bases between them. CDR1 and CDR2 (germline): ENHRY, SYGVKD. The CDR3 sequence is CAISEFIALRDKERYF. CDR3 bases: TGTGCCATCAGTGAGTTTATCGCCCTAAGGGACAAGGAACGGTACTTC.

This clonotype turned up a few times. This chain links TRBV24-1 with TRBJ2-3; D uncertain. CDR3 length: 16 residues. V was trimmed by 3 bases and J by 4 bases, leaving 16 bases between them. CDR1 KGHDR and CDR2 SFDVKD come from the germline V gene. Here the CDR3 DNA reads TGTGCCACCAGTGATAACGACGGAGCCAAGGCAGATACGCAGTATTTT. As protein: CATSDNDGAKADTQYF.

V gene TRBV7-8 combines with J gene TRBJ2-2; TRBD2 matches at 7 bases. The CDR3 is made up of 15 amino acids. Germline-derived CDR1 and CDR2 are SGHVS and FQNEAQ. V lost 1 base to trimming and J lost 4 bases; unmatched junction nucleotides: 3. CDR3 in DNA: TGTGCCAGCAGCTTAGAGCGGGGAACCACCGGGGAGCTGTTTTTT. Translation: CASSLERGTTGELFF.

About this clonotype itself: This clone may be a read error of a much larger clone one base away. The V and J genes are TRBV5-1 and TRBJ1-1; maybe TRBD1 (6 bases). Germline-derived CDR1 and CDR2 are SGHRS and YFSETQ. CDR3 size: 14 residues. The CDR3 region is CVSSLSTGKTEAFF. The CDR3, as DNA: TGCGTCAGCAGCTTGTCAACAGGGAAGACTGAAGCTTTCTTT.

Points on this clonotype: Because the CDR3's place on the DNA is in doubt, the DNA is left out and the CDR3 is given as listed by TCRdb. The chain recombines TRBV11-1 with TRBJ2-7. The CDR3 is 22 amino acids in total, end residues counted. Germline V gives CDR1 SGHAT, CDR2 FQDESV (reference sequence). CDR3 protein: CASSFYICSARSWTPASYEQYF.

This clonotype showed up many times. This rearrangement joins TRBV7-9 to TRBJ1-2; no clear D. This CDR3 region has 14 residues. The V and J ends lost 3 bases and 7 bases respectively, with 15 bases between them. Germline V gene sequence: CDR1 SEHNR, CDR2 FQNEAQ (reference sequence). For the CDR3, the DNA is TGTGCCAGCAGCTTTTTGGTCTCCCTCGGTGGCTACACCTTC. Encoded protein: CASSFLVSLGGYTF.

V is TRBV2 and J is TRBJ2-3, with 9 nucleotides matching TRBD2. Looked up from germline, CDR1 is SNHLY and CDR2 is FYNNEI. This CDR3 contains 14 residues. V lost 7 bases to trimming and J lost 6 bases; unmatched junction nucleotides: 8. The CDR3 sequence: CASNGGREFDTQYF. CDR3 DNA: TGTGCCAGCAATGGCGGGAGGGAATTTGATACGCAGTATTTT.

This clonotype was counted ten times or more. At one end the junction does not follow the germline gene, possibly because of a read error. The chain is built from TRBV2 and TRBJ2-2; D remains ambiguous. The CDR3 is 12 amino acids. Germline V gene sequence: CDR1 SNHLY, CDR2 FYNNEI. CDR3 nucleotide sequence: TGTGCCAGCAGGGAAGGTACCGGGGAGCTGTTTTTT. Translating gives CASREGTGELFF.

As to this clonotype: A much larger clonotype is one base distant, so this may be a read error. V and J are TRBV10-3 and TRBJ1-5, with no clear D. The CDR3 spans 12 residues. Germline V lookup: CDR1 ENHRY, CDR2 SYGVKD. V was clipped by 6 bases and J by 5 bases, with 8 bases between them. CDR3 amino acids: CAISDKDQPQHF. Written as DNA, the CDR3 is TGTGCCATCAGCGACAAGGATCAGCCCCAGCATTTT.

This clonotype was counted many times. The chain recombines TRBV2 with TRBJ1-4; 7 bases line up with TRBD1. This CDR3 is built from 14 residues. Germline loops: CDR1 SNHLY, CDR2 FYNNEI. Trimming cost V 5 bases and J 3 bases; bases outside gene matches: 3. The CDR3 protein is CASSIQGSNEKLFF. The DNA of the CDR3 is TGTGCCAGCAGTATACAGGGGTCTAATGAAAAACTGTTTTTT. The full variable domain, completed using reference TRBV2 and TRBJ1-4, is EPEVTQTPSHQVTQMGQEVILRCVPISNHLYFYWYRQILGQKVEFLVSFYNNEISEKSEIFDDQFSVERPDGSNFTLKIRSTKLEDSAMYFCASSIQGSNEKLFFGSGTQLSVL.

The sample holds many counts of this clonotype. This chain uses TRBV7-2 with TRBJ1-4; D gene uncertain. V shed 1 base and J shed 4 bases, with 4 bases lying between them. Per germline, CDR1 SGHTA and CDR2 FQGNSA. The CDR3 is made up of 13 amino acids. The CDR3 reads CASSLGSNEKLFF. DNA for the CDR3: TGTGCCAGCAGCTTAGGCAGTAATGAAAAACTGTTTTTT.